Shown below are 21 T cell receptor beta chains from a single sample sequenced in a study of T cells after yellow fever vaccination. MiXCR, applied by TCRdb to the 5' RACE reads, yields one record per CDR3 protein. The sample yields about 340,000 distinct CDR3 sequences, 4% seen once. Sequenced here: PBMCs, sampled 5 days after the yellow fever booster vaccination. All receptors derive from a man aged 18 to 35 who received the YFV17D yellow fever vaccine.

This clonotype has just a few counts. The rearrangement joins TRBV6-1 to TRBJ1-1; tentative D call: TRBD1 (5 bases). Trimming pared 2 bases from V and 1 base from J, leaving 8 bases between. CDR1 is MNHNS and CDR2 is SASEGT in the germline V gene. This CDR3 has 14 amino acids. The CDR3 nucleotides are TGTGCCAGCAGTGAATTGGGACCGAACACTGAAGCTTTCTTT. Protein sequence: CASSELGPNTEAFF.

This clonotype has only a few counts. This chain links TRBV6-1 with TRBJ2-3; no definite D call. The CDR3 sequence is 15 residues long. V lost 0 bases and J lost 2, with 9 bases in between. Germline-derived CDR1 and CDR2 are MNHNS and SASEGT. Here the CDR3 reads CASSEAAVFTDTQYF. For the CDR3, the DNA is TGTGCCAGCAGTGAAGCGGCGGTATTCACAGATACGCAGTATTTT.

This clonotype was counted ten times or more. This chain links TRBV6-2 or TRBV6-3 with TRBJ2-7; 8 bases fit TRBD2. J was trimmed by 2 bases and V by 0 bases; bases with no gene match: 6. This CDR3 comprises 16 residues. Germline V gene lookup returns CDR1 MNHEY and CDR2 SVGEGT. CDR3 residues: CASSYSTSGGTYEQYF. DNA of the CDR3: TGTGCCAGCAGTTACTCGACCAGCGGGGGTACCTACGAGCAGTACTTC.

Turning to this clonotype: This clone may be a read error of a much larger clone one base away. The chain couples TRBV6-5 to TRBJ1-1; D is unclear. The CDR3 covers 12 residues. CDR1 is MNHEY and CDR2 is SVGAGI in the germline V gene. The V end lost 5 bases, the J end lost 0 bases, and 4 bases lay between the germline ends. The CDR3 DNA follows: TGTGCCAGCAGTAACATGAACACTGAAGCTTTCTTT. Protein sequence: CASSNMNTEAFF.

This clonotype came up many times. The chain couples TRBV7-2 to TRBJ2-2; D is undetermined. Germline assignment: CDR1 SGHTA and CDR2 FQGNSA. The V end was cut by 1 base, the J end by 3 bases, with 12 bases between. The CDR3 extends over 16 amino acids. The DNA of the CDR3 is TGTGCCAGCAGCTTAGGCCCCTCCAAGTACACCGGGGAGCTGTTTTTT. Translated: CASSLGPSKYTGELFF.

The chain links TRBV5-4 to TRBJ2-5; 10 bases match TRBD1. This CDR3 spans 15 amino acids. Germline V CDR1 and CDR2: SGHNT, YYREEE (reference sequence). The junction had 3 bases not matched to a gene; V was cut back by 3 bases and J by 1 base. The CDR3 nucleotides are TGTGCCAGCAGCTGGGGACAGGGGCCCCAAGAGACCCAGTACTTC. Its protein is CASSWGQGPQETQYF.

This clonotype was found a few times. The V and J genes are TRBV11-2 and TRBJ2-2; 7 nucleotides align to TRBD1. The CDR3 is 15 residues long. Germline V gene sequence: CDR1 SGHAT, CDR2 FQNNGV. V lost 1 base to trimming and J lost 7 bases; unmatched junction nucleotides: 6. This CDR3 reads CASSLGQGVVGELFF. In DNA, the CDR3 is TGTGCCAGCAGCTTAGGACAGGGAGTCGTCGGGGAGCTGTTTTTT.

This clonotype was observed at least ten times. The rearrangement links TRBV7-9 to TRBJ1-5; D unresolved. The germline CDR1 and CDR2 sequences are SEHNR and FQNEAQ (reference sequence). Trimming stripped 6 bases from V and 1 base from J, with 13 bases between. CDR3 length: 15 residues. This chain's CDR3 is CASSPDDMSNQPQHF. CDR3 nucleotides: TGTGCCAGCAGTCCGGACGACATGAGCAATCAGCCCCAGCATTTT.

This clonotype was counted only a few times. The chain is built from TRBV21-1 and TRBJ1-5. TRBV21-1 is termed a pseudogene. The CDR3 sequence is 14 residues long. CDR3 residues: CASSNLLGNQPQHF. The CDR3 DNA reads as TGTGCCAGCAGCAATCTGTTAGGCAATCAGCCCCAGCATTTT.

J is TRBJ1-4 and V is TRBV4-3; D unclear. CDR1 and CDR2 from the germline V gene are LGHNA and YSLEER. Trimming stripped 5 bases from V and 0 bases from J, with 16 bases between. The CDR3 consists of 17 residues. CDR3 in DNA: TGCGCCAGCAGCATGGTAGTGTTGGCGACAACTAATGAAAAACTGTTTTTT. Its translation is CASSMVVLATTNEKLFF.

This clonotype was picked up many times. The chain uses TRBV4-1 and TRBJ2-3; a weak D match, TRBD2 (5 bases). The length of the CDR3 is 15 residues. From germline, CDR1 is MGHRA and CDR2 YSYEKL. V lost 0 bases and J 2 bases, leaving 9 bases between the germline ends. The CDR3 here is CASSQDRLLTDTQYF. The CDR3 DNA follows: TGCGCCAGCAGCCAAGATCGACTACTCACAGATACGCAGTATTTT.

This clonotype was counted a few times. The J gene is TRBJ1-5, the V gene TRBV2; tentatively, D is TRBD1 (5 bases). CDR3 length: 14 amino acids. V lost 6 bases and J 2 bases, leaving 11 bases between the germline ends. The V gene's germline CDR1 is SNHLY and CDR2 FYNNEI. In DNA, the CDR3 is TGTGCCAGCAGACCCAGGGTTGGCAATCAGCCCCAGCATTTT. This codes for CASRPRVGNQPQHF.

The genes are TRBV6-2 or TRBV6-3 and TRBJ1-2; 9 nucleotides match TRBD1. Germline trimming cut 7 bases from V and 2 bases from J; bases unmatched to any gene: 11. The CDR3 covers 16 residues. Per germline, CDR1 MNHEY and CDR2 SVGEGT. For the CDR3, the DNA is TGTGCCAGCACCGAGGACAGGGGCGAGTCGAACTATGGCTACACCTTC. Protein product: CASTEDRGESNYGYTF.

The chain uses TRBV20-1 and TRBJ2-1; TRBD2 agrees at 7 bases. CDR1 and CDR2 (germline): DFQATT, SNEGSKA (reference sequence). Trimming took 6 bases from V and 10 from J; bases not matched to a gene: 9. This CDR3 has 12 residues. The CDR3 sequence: CSAPIGGREQFF. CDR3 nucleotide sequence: TGCAGTGCCCCCATCGGGGGGAGGGAGCAGTTCTTC.

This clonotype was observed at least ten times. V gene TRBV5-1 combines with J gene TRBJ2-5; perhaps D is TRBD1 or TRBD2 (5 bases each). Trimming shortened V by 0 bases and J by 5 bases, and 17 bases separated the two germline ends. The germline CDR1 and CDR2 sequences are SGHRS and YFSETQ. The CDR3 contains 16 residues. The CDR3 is CASSLAGSRDGETQYF. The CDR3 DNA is TGCGCCAGCAGCTTGGCCGGATCCAGGGACGGGGAGACCCAGTACTTC.

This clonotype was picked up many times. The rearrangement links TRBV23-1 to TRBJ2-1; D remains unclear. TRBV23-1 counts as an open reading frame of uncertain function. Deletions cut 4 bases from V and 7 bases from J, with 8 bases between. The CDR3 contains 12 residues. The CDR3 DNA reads TGCGCCAGCAGTCCGGTCGGGAATGAGCAGTTCTTC. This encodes CASSPVGNEQFF.

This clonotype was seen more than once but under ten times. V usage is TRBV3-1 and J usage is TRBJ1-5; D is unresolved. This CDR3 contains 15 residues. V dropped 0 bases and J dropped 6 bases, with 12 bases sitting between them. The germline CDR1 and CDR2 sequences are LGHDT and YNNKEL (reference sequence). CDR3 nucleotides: TGTGCCAGCAGCCAAGACCCGGGGAGAGGTCAGCCCCAGCATTTT. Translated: CASSQDPGRGQPQHF.

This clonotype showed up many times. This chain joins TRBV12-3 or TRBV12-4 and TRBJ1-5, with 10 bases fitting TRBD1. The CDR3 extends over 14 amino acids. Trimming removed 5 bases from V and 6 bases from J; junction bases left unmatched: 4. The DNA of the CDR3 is TGTGCCAGCAGTCGACAGGGGGCCGGTCAGCCCCAGCATTTT. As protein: CASSRQGAGQPQHF.

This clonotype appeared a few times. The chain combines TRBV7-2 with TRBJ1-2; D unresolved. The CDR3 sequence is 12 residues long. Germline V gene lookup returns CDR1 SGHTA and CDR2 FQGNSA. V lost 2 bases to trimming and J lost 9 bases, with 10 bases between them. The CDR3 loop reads CASSLSGPSYTF. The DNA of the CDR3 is TGTGCCAGCAGCTTATCCGGGCCTAGCTACACCTTC. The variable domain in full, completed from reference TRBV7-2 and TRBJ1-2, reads GAGVSQSPSNKVTEKGKDVELRCDPISGHTALYWYRQSLGQGLEFLIYFQGNSAPDKSGLPSDRFSAERTGGSVSTLTIQRTQQEDSAVYLCASSLSGPSYTFGSGTRLTVV.

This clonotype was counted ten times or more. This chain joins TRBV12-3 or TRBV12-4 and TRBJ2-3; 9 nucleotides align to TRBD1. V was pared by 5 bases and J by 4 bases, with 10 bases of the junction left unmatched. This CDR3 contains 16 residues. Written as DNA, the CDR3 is TGTGCCAGCAGTCCACCCACGGGACAGGGAGCAGATACGCAGTATTTT. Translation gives CASSPPTGQGADTQYF.

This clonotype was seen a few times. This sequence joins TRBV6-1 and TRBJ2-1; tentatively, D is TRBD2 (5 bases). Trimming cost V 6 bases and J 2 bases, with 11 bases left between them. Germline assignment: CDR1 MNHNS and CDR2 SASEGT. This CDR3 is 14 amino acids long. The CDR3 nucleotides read TGTGCCAGCAGGACCTTGAGGGCCTACAATGAGCAGTTCTTC. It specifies CASRTLRAYNEQFF.